This entry lists 14 T cell receptor beta chains sequenced from one sample in a study of Ad26.COV2.S vaccination and SARS-CoV-2 variants. The repertoire was sequenced with immunoSEQ multiplex PCR; TCRdb's copy has only in-frame clones and lacks some. The table includes over 350,000 clones, 80% to 90% detected once. Treatment noted: around 19 received Ad26.COV2.S at low or high dose, single or two shots; about 5 received placebo; per-sample allocation not given. Day 63 after the first injection of vaccine or placebo was the sampling time. The sequences come from peripheral blood, collected in a trial of Ad26.COV2.S vaccine versus placebo. The receptors derive from a person between 18 and 59 years old who received the Ad26.COV2.S COVID-19 vaccine or a placebo.

The rearrangement links TRBV18 to TRBJ2-3, with 8 nucleotides matching TRBD2. V was pared by 4 bases and J by 4 bases, with 10 bases of the junction left unmatched. CDR3 length equals 16 residues. Germline assignment: CDR1 KGHSH and CDR2 LQKENI. The CDR3 sequence: CASSLQTSVIPDTQYF. The CDR3 region has the DNA TGTGCCAGCTCACTTCAGACTAGCGTGATCCCAGATACGCAGTATTTT. Complete variable domain (other parts from reference TRBV18 and TRBJ2-3): NAGVMQNPRHLVRRRGQEARLRCSPMKGHSHVYWYRQLPEEGLKFMVYLQKENIIDESGMPKERFSAEFPKEGPSILRIQQVVRGDSAAYFCASSLQTSVIPDTQYFGPGTRLTVL.

The chain recombines TRBV9 with TRBJ1-4; D might be TRBD1 (5 bases). V was pared by 4 bases and J by 8 bases, with 12 bases between. This CDR3 has 13 amino acids. The germline V gene encodes CDR1 SGDLS and CDR2 YYNGEE. The CDR3 spells CASSRGAAEKLFF. CDR3 DNA sequence: TGTGCCAGCAGCCGCGGGGCCGCCGAAAAACTGTTTTTT. Filled out from reference TRBV9 and TRBJ1-4, the complete variable domain reads DSGVTQTPKHLITATGQRVTLRCSPRSGDLSVYWYQQSLDQGLQFLIQYYNGEERAKGNILERFSAQQFPDLHSELNLSSLELGDSALYFCASSRGAAEKLFFGSGTQLSVL.

The CDR3 region is CASAEGQKKLFF. The CDR3 DNA reads TGTGCCAGCGCAGAGGGACAGAAAAAACTGTTTTTT. The chain carries TRBV2 and TRBJ1-4; 7 positions match TRBD1. Germline lookup yields CDR1 SNHLY and CDR2 FYNNEI. The CDR3 totals 12 residues. After removal of 8 bases from V and 9 bases from J, the junction contained 6 bases not matched to a gene.

V is TRBV11-3 and J is TRBJ2-1; possibly TRBD1 for D (6 bases). The CDR3 covers 14 residues. The germline V gene has CDR1 SGHNT and CDR2 YENEEA. V lost 4 bases to trimming and J lost 8 bases, with 15 bases between them. CDR3 sequence (DNA): TGTGCCAGCAGCTCGGGACACCTCTTTGATGAGCAGTTCTTC. Its translation is CASSSGHLFDEQFF. Full variable domain (rest looked up from reference TRBV11-3 and TRBJ2-1): EAGVVQSPRYKIIEKKQPVAFWCNPISGHNTLYWYLQNLGQGPELLIRYENEEAVDDSQLPKDRFSAERLKGVDSTLKIQPAELGDSAVYLCASSSGHLFDEQFFGPGTRLTVL.

This sequence joins TRBV7-9 and TRBJ1-1; D perhaps matches TRBD1 (6 bases). The CDR3 consists of 16 residues. Trimming removed 2 bases at V and 7 bases at J, with 20 bases between. Germline V gene data show CDR1 as SEHNR and CDR2 as FQNEAQ (reference sequence). CDR3 sequence: CASSLKGLQGRIEAFF. CDR3 in DNA: TGTGCCAGCAGCTTAAAAGGCCTACAGGGAAGAATTGAAGCTTTCTTT.

This clone came up once. The chain employs TRBV6-2 or TRBV6-3 and TRBJ2-2; 7 bases align to TRBD2. V was pared by 4 bases and J by 3 bases, with 2 bases of the junction left unmatched. The V gene's germline CDR1 is MNHEY and CDR2 SVGEGT. This CDR3 contains 14 residues. This CDR3 reads CASSFGGYTGELFF. Here the CDR3 DNA reads TGTGCCAGCAGTTTCGGGGGGTACACCGGGGAGCTGTTTTTT.

The V and J genes are TRBV5-1 and TRBJ2-3, with 11 nucleotides matching TRBD2. Germline assignment: CDR1 SGHRS and CDR2 YFSETQ. V lost 0 bases and J lost 3; bases outside the gene matches: 3. The CDR3 has 16 residues. The CDR3 here is CASSLGLAGNTDTQYF. CDR3 DNA sequence: TGCGCCAGCAGCTTGGGACTAGCGGGGAATACAGATACGCAGTATTTT.

The chain couples TRBV15 to TRBJ2-7, with TRBD1 matching over 8 bases. Germline V lookup: CDR1 LNHNV, CDR2 YYDKDF (reference sequence). V was clipped by 1 base and J by 5 bases; unmatched bases: 7. The CDR3 is made up of 15 amino acids. CDR3 nucleotides: TGTGCCACCAGCAGAGGGGACAGGCCGAACCACGAGCAGTACTTC. Its translation: CATSRGDRPNHEQYF.

As for this clone: This sample also contains other DNA sequences that code for the same CDR3. V and J are TRBV19 and TRBJ1-1, with a possible D match to TRBD1 (6 bases). Trimming stripped 7 bases from V and 4 bases from J, with 10 bases between. CDR3 length: 12 amino acids. Germline CDR1 and CDR2: LNHDA and SQIVND (reference sequence). The chain's CDR3 is CASTLGGTEAFF. CDR3 in DNA: TGTGCCAGTACCTTAGGGGGCACTGAAGCTTTCTTT.

The V and J genes are TRBV7-9 and TRBJ1-1, with D possibly matching TRBD1 (5 bases). Germline assignment: CDR1 SEHNR and CDR2 FQNEAQ (reference sequence). There are 16 residues in the CDR3. The V gene lost 0 bases and the J gene lost 0 bases, with 11 bases spanning the gap. CDR3 sequence: CASSLALGDMNTEAFF. CDR3 bases: TGTGCCAGCAGCTTAGCGCTGGGGGATATGAACACTGAAGCTTTCTTT. Combining the CDR3 with reference TRBV7-9 and TRBJ1-1 gives the whole variable domain DTGVSQNPRHKITKRGQNVTFRCDPISEHNRLYWYRQTLGQGPEFLTYFQNEAQLEKSRLLSDRFSAERPKGSFSTLEIQRTEQGDSAMYLCASSLALGDMNTEAFFGQGTRLTVV.

The rearrangement links TRBV11-2 to TRBJ1-6, with TRBD1 matching 7 bases. This CDR3 has 15 residues. Germline trimming cut 5 bases from V and 6 bases from J; bases unmatched to any gene: 7. Germline V CDR1 and CDR2: SGHAT, FQNNGV. For the CDR3, the DNA is TGTGCCAGCAGCACCCCGACAGGGAGTAATTCACCCCTCCACTTT. As protein: CASSTPTGSNSPLHF. Supplemented by reference TRBV11-2 and TRBJ1-6, the full variable domain reads EAGVAQSPRYKIIEKRQSVAFWCNPISGHATLYWYQQILGQGPKLLIQFQNNGVVDDSQLPKDRFSAERLKGVDSTLKIQPAKLEDSAVYLCASSTPTGSNSPLHFGNGTRLTVT.

The chain couples TRBV6-5 to TRBJ1-6, with 10 bases aligning to TRBD1. Trimming took 2 bases from V and 7 from J; bases not matched to a gene: 2. CDR3 size: 15 residues. CDR1 and CDR2 from the germline V gene are MNHEY and SVGAGI. CDR3 sequence (DNA): TGTGCCAGCAGTTACCGGACAGGGGGGAATTCACCCCTCCACTTT. Encoded protein: CASSYRTGGNSPLHF.

This clone was observed a handful of times. This rearrangement joins TRBV6-6 to TRBJ1-6; a weak D match, TRBD1 (5 bases). Trimming stripped 4 bases from V and 4 bases from J, with 14 bases between. The germline V gene has CDR1 MNHNY and CDR2 SVGAGI (reference sequence). CDR3 size: 16 residues. Here the CDR3 reads CASSLGKGRYNSPLHF. CDR3 in DNA: TGTGCCAGCAGTTTAGGGAAGGGGCGATATAATTCACCCCTCCACTTT.

V usage is TRBV4-2 and J usage is TRBJ2-3; 11 bases match TRBD2. V lost 3 bases to trimming and J lost 3 bases; unmatched junction nucleotides: 8. Per the germline V gene, CDR1 is LGHNA and CDR2 is YNFKEQ. The CDR3 contains 17 residues. In DNA, the CDR3 is TGTGCCAGCAGCCAGAAGACTAGCGGGGCATCTACAGATACGCAGTATTTT. Translation: CASSQKTSGASTDTQYF.